This TCR beta chain is from a study of blood T cells in healthy people across ages. The CDR3 runs 13 residues. CDR1 is SGDLS, CDR2 YYNGEE, per germline. Trimming left V 4 bases short and J 3 bases short, with 9 bases between. A second PCR of roughly 7 to 11 cycles used a sample-barcoded 5' primer and a J-beta primer mix. TCRdb processed the 5' RACE reads anew with MiXCR; each CDR3 protein has one entry. The sample gives about 800,000 distinct CDR3 sequences, just under 25% of which show up once; approximately 4% is in the top ten. This clonotype was seen at least ten times. This sample was shared with a second study, whose subject was T cells of mothers and their children.

The sample comprised blood. The receptor comes from a boy between 10 and 17 years old in good health. V is TRBV9 and J is TRBJ2-3; unclear D gene. CDR3 nucleotide sequence: TGTGCCAGCAGCCCAAGACAAACAGATACGCAGTATTTT. It translates to CASSPRQTDTQYF.